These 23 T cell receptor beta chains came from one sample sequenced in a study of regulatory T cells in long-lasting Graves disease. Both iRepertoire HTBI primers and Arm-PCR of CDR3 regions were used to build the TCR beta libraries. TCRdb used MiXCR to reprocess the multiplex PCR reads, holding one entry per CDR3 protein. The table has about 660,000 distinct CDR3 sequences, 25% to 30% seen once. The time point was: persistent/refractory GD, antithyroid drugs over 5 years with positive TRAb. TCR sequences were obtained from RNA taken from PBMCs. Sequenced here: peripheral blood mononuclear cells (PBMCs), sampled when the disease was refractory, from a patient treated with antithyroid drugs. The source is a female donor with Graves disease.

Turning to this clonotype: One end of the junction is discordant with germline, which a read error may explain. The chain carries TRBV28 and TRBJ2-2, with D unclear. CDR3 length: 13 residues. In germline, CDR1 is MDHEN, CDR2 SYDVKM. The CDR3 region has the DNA TGTGCTAGCAGTTTTGTGGAGTCCGGGGAGCTGTTTTTT. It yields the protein CASSFVESGELFF.

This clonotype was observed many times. CDR3 protein: CASSFRAYEQYF. In nucleotides, the CDR3 is TGTGCCAGCAGTTTTCGGGCGTACGAGCAGTACTTC. The gene calls are TRBV28 and TRBJ2-7; D uncertain. Trimming cost V 3 bases and J 4 bases, with 7 bases left between them. In germline, CDR1 is MDHEN, CDR2 SYDVKM. There are 12 residues in the CDR3.

CDR3 in DNA: TGCGCCAGCAGCTTGTTACAGGGGGACTTCGGTCGTCGGGAGCTGTTTTTT. Translating gives CASSLLQGDFGRRELFF. The chain joins TRBV5-1 to TRBJ2-2; 8 positions match TRBD1. This CDR3 is built from 17 residues. J gave up 9 bases and V 1 base, and 14 bases lay outside the gene matches. From germline, CDR1 is SGHRS and CDR2 YFSETQ. The full variable domain, with the rest looked up from reference TRBV5-1 and TRBJ2-2, is KAGVTQTPRYLIKTRGQQVTLSCSPISGHRSVSWYQQTPGQGLQFLFEYFSETQRNKGNFPGRFSGRQFSNSRSEMNVSTLELGDSALYLCASSLLQGDFGRRELFFGEGSRLTVL.

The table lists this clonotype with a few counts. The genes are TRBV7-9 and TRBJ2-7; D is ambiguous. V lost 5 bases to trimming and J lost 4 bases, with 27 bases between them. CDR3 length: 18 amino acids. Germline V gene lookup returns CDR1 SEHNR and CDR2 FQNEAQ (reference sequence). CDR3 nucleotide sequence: TGTGCCAGCAGCCCTCGCCTCCGAGGCAGGAGCATCTCTTACGAGCAGTACTTC. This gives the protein CASSPRLRGRSISYEQYF.

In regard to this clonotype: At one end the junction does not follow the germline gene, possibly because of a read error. CDR3 nucleotides: TGTGCCAGCAGCCTGTCGGGAGCCCGCTATCGCTACACCTTC. The encoded protein is CASSLSGARYRYTF. The V and J genes are TRBV5-8 and TRBJ1-2; D is undetermined. Germline assignment: CDR1 SGHTS and CDR2 YDEGEE. The CDR3 is 14 amino acids.

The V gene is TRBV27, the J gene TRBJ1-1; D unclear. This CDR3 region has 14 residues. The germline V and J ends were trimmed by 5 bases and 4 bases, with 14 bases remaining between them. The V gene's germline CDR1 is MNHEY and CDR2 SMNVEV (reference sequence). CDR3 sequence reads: CASSPTVAGTEAFF. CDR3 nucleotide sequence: TGTGCCAGCAGTCCTACCGTAGCCGGCACTGAAGCTTTCTTT.

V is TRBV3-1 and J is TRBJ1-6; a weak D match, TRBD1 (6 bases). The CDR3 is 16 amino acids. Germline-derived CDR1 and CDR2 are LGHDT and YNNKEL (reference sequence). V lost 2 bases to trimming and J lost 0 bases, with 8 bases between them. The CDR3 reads CASSQKDSSYNSPLHF. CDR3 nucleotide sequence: TGTGCCAGCAGCCAAAAGGACAGCTCCTATAATTCACCCCTCCACTTT.

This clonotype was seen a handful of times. As DNA, the CDR3 is TGTGCCAGCAGTCCTAACAGGGGGTCTAGCAATCAGCCCCAGCATTTT. Translating it yields CASSPNRGSSNQPQHF. The chain is built from TRBV28 and TRBJ1-5, with 8 bases fitting TRBD1. CDR1 is MDHEN and CDR2 is SYDVKM in the germline V gene. With 5 bases clipped from V and 0 bases from J, the junction kept 6 bases outside the gene matches. The CDR3 is 16 residues long.

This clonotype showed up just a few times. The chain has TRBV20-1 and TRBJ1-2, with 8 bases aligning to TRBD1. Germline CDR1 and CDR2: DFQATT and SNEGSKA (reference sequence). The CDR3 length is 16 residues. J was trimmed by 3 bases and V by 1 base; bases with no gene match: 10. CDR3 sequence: CSARVPRGLWDYGYTF. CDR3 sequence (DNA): TGCAGTGCTAGAGTTCCCAGGGGGCTCTGGGACTATGGCTACACCTTC.

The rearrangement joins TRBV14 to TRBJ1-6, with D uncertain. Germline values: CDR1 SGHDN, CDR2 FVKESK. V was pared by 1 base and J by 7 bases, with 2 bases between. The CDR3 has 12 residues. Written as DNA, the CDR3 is TGTGCCAGCAGCCAAGCAAATTCACCCCTCCACTTT. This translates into CASSQANSPLHF.

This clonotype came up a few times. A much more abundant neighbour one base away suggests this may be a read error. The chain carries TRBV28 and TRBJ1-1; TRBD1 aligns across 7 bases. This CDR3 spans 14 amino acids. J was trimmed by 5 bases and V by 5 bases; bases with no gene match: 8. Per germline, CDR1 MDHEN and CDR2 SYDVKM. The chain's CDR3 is CASSPGQRETEAFF. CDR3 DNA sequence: TGTGCCAGCAGTCCGGGACAGCGGGAGACTGAAGCTTTCTTT.

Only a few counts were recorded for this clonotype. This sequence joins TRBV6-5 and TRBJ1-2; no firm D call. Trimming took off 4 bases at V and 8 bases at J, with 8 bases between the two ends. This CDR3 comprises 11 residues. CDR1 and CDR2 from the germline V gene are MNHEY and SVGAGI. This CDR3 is CASSLRQGYTF. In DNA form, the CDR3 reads TGTGCCAGCAGTTTACGGCAGGGCTACACCTTC.

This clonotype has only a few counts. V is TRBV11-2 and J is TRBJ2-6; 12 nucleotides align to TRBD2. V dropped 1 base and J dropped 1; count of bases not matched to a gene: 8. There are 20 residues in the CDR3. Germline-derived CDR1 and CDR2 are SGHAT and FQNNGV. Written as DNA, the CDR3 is TGTGCCAGCAGCTTAGTCCCTAGCGGGAGGGCGGAATCTGGGGCCAACGTCCTGACTTTC. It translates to CASSLVPSGRAESGANVLTF.

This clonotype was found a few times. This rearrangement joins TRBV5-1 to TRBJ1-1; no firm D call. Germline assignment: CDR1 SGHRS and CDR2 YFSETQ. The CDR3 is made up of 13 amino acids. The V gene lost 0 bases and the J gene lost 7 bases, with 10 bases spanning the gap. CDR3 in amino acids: CASSLEWIDEAFF. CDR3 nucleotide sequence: TGCGCCAGCAGCTTGGAATGGATTGATGAAGCTTTCTTT.

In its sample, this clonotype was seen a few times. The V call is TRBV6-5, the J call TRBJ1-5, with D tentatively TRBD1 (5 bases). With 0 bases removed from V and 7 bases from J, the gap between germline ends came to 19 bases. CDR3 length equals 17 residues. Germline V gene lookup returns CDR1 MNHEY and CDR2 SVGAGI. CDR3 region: CASSYSDPVGTLQPQHF. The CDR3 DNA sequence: TGTGCCAGCAGTTACTCGGATCCCGTCGGGACTCTACAGCCCCAGCATTTT.

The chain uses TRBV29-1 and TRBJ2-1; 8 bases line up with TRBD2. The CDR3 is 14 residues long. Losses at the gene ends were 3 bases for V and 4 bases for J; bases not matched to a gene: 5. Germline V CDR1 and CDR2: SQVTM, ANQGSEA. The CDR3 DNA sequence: TGCAGCGTTGATAGTAGCGGGATATACAATGAGCAGTTCTTC. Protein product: CSVDSSGIYNEQFF.

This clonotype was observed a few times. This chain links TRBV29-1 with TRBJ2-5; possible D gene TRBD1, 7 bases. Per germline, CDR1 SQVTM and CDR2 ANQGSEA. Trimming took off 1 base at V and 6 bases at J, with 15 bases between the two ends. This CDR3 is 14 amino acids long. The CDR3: CSVEVWRGRKTQYF. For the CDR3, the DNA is TGCAGCGTTGAAGTGTGGAGGGGGCGGAAGACCCAGTACTTC.

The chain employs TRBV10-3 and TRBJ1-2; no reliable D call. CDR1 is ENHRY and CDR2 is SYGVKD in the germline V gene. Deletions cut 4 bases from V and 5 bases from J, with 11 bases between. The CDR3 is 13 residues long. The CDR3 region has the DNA TGTGCCATCAGTGGTGCTAGGGATTATGGCTACACCTTC. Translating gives CAISGARDYGYTF.

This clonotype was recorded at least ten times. The CDR3 DNA is TGTGCTAGTGGTTTGACGGGACTACAACAAGAGACCCAGTACTTC. This translates into CASGLTGLQQETQYF. This chain joins TRBV12-5 and TRBJ2-5; 7 bases are a match to TRBD2. J gave up 2 bases and V 2 bases, and 5 bases lay outside the gene matches. The CDR3 is 15 residues long. Germline V lookup: CDR1 LGHNT, CDR2 FRNRAP.

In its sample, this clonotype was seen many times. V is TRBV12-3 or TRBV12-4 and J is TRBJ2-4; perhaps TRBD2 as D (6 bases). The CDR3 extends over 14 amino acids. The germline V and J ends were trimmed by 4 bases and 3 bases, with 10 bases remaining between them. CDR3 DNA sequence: TGTGCCAGCAGTTACTGGGAGGACAAAAACATTCAGTACTTC. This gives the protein CASSYWEDKNIQYF.

This CDR3 is CAWSLGGDQPQHF. DNA for the CDR3: TGTGCCTGGAGTTTAGGGGGGGATCAGCCCCAGCATTTT. The chain uses TRBV30 and TRBJ1-5, with a weak D call TRBD1 (6 bases). From germline, CDR1 is GTSNPN and CDR2 SVGIG (reference sequence). Trimming removed 2 bases from V and 5 bases from J, with 10 bases in between. This CDR3 contains 13 residues.

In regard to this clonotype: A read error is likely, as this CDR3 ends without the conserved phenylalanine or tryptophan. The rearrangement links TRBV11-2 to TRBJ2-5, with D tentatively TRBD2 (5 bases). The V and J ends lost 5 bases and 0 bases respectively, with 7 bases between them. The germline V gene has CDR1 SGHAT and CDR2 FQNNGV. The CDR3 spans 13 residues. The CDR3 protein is CASSREYQETQYS. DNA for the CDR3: TGTGCCAGCAGCAGGGAGTACCAAGAGACCCAGTACTCC.

The DNA for the CDR3 is TGCAGTGCTGATCCGACGGAAAGAACGGGAGTGGCTCTCCAGACCCAGTACTTC. This translates into CSADPTERTGVALQTQYF. The chain joins TRBV20-1 to TRBJ2-5, with D possibly TRBD2 on 6 matching bases. CDR1 is DFQATT and CDR2 is SNEGSKA in the germline V gene (reference sequence). The CDR3 contains 18 residues. V gave up 5 bases and J gave up 6 bases, with 31 bases separating them.